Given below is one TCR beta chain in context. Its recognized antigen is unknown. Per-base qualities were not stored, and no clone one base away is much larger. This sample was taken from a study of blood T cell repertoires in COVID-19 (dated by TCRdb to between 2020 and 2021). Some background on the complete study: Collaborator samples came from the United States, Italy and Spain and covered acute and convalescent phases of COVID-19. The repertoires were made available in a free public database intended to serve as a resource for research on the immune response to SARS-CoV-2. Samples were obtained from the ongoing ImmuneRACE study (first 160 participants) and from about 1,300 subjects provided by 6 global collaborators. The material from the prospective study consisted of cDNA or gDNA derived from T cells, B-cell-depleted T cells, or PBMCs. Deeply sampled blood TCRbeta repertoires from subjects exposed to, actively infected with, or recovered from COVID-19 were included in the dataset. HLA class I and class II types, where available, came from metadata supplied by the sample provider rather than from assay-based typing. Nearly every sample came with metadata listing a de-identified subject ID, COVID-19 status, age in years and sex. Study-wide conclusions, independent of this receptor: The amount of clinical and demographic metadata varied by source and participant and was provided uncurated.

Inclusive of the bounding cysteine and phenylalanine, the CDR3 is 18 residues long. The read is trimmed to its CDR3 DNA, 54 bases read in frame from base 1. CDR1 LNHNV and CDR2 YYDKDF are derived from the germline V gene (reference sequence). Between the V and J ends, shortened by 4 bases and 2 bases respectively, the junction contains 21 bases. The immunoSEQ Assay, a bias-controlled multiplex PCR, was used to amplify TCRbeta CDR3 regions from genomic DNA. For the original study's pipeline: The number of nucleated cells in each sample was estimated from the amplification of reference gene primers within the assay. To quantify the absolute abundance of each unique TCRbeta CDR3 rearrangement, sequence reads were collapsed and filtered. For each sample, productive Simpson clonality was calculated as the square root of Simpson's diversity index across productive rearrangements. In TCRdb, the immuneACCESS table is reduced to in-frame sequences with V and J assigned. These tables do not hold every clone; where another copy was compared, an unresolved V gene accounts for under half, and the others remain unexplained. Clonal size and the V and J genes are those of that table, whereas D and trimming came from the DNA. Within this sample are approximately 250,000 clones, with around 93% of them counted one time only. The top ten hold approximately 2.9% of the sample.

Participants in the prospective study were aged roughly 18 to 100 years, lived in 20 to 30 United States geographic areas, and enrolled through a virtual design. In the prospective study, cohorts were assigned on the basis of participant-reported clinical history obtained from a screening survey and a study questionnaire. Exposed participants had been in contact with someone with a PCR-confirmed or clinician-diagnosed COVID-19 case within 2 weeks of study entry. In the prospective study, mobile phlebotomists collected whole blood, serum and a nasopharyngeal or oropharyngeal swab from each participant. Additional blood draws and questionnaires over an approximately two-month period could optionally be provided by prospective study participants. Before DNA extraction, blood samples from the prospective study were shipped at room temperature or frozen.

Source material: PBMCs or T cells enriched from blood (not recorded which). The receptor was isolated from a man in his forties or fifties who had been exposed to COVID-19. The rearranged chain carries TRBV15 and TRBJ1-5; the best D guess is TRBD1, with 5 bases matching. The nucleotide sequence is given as TGTGCCACCAGCAACGCCGGGGGAATCGAGGTAGGCAATCAGCCCCAGCATTTT. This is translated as CATSNAGGIEVGNQPQHF.